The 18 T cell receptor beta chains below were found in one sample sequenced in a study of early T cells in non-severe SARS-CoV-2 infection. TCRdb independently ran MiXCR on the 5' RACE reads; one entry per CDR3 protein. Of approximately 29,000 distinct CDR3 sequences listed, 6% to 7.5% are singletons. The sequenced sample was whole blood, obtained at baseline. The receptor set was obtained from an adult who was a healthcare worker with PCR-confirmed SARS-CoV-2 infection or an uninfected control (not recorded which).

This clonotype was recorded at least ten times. CDR3 region: CASSDSYNEQFF. The CDR3, as DNA: TGCGCCAGCAGTGATTCGTACAATGAGCAGTTCTTC. The genes are TRBV10-2 and TRBJ2-1; D gene unclear. Trimming cost V 3 bases and J 4 bases, with 4 bases left between them. The germline V gene has CDR1 WSHSY and CDR2 SAAADI. This CDR3 is built from 12 residues.

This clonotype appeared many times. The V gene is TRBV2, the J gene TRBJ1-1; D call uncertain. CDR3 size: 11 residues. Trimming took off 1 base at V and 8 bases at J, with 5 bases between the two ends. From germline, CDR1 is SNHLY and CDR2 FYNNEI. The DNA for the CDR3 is TGTGCCAGCAGTGAAGGTCTGGAAGCTTTCTTT. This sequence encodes CASSEGLEAFF.

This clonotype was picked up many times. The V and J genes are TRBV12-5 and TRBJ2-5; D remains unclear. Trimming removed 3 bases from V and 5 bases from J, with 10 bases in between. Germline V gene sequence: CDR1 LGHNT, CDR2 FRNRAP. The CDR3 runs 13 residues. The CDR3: CASGFTLAETQYF. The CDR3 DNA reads TGTGCTAGTGGTTTCACCCTGGCGGAGACCCAGTACTTC.

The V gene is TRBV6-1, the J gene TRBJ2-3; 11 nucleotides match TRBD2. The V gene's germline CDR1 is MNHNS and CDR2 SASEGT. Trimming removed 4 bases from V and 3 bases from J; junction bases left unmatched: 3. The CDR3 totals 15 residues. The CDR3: CASSVAGGPTDTQYF. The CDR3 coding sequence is TGTGCCAGCAGTGTAGCGGGGGGGCCAACAGATACGCAGTATTTT.

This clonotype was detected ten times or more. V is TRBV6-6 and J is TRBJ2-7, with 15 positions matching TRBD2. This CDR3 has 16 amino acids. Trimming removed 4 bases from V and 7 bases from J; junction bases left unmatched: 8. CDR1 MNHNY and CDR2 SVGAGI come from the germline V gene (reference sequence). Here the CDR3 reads CASSSLGLAGGWEQYF. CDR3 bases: TGTGCCAGCAGTTCCCTGGGACTAGCGGGGGGTTGGGAGCAGTACTTC.

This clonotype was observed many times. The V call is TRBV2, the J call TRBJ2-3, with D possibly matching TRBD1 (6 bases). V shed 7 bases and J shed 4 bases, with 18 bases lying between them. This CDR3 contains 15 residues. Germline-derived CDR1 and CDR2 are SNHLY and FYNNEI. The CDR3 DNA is TGTGCCAGCACCGCTGGGACAAAATTACCAGATACGCAGTATTTT. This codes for CASTAGTKLPDTQYF.

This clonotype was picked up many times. The CDR3 bases are TGTGCCAGCAGCCAATGGGACAGGGGTAGAAGTAATGAGCAGTTCTTC. Its protein product is CASSQWDRGRSNEQFF. The rearrangement links TRBV3-1 to TRBJ2-1; TRBD1 matches 10 bases. The CDR3 sequence is 16 residues long. From germline, CDR1 is LGHDT and CDR2 YNNKEL (reference sequence). V gave up 2 bases and J gave up 7 bases; unmatched junction bases: 8.

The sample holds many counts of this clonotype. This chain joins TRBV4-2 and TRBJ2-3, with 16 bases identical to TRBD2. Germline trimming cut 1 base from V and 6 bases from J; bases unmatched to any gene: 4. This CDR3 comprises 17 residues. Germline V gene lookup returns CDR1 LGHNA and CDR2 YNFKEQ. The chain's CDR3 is CASSQGGLAGGRDTQYF. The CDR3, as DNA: TGTGCCAGCAGCCAAGGGGGACTAGCGGGAGGGCGTGATACGCAGTATTTT.

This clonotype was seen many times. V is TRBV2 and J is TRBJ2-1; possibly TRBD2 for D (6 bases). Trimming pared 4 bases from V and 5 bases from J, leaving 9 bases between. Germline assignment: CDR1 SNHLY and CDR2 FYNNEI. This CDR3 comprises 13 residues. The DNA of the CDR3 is TGTGCCAGCAGTGGGGGAGGCAACAATGAGCAGTTCTTC. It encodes CASSGGGNNEQFF. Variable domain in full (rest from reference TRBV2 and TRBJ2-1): EPEVTQTPSHQVTQMGQEVILRCVPISNHLYFYWYRQILGQKVEFLVSFYNNEISEKSEIFDDQFSVERPDGSNFTLKIRSTKLEDSAMYFCASSGGGNNEQFFGPGTRLTVL.

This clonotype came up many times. CDR3 in amino acids: CARERMGRGNGYEQYF. As DNA, the CDR3 is TGTGCCAGAGAAAGAATGGGCAGGGGTAACGGGTACGAGCAGTACTTC. V usage is TRBV25-1 and J usage is TRBJ2-7; tentatively, D is TRBD1 (6 bases). Germline V gene lookup returns CDR1 MGHDK and CDR2 SYGVNS. The CDR3 is 16 amino acids. V was shortened by 9 bases and J by 4 bases, with 25 bases between the two germline ends.

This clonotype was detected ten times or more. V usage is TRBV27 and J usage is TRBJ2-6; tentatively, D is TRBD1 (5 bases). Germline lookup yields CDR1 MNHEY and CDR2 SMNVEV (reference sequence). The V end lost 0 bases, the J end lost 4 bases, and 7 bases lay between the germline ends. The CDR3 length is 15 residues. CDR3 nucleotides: TGTGCCAGCAGTTTATCAGGGGTAGGGGCCAACGTCCTGACTTTC. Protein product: CASSLSGVGANVLTF.

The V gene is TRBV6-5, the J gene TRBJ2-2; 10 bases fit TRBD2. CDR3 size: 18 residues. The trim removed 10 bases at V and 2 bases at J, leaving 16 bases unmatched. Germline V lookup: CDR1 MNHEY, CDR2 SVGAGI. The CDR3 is CATLGRASGGANTGELFF. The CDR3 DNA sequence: TGTGCCACCCTCGGGCGGGCTAGCGGGGGAGCAAACACCGGGGAGCTGTTTTTT.

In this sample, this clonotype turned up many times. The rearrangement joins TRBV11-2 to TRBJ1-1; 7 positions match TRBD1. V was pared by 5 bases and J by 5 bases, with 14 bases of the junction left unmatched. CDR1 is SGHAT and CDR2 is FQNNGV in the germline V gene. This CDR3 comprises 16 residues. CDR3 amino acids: CASSGGQPIFGTEAFF. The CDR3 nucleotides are TGTGCCAGCAGCGGGGGACAGCCTATTTTTGGGACTGAAGCTTTCTTT.

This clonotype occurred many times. CDR3: CASSQLAVSTDTQYF. The CDR3 DNA reads TGTGCCAGCAGCCAACTAGCGGTGAGCACAGATACGCAGTATTTT. The genes are TRBV6-2 or TRBV6-3 and TRBJ2-3; the match to TRBD2 covers 8 bases. Looked up from germline, CDR1 is MNHEY and CDR2 is SVGEGT. The CDR3 totals 15 residues. V lost 6 bases to trimming and J lost 0 bases; unmatched junction nucleotides: 5.

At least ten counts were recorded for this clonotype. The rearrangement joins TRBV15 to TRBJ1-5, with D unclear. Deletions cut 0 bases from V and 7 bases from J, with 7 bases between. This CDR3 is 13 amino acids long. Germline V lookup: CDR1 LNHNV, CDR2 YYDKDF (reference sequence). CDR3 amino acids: CATSRDLRQPQHF. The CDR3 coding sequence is TGTGCCACCAGCAGAGATCTCAGGCAGCCCCAGCATTTT.

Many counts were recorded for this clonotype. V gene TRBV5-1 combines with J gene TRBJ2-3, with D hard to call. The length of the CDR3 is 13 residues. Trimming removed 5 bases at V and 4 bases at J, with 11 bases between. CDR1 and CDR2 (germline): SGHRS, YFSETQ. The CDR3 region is CASRVDMSDTQYF. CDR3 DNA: TGCGCCAGCAGAGTGGATATGTCAGATACGCAGTATTTT.

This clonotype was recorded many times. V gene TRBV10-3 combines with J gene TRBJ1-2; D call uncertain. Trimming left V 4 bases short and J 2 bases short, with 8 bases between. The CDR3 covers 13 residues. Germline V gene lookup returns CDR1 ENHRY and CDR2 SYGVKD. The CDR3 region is CAISVDGNYGYTF. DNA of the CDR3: TGTGCCATCAGTGTAGACGGGAACTATGGCTACACCTTC.

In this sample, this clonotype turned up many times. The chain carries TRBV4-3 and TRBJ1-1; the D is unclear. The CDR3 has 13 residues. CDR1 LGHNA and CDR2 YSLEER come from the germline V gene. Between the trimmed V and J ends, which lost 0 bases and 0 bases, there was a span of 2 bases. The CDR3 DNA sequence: TGCGCCAGCAGCCAAGATTTGAACACTGAAGCTTTCTTT. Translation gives CASSQDLNTEAFF.